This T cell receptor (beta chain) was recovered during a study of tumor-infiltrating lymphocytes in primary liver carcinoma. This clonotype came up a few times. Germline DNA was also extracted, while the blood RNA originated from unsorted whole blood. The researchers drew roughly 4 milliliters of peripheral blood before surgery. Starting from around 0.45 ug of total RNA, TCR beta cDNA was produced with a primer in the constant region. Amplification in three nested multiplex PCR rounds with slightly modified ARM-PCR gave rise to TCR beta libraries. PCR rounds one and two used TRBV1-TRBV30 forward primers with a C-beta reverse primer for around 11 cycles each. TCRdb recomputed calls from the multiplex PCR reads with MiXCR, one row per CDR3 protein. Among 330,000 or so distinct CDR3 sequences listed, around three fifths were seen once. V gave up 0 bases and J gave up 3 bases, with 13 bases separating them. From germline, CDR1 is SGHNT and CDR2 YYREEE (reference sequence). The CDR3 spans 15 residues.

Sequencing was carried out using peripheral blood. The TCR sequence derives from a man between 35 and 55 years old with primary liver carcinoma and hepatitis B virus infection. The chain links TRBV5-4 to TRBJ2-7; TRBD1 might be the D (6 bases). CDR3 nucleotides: TGTGCCAGCAGCTTGGATGTGATACAGGGCTACGAGCAGTACTTC. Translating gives CASSLDVIQGYEQYF. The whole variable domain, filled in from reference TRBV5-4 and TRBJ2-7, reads ETGVTQSPTHLIKTRGQQVTLRCSSQSGHNTVSWYQQALGQGPQFIFQYYREEENGRGNFPPRFSGLQFPNYSSELNVNALELDDSALYLCASSLDVIQGYEQYFGPGTRLTVT.